This entry lists 8 T cell receptor beta chains sequenced from one sample in a study of CD8 T cells in ankylosing spondylitis. MiXCR, run by TCRdb on the 5' RACE reads, gives a single entry per CDR3 protein. The sample carries about 500,000 distinct CDR3 sequences, roughly 5% recorded once. Study conclusions and caveats: It appeared that ankylosing spondylitis blood was characterized by a TCR beta motif of seven or eight highly homologous variants.

These receptors have no identified antigens. Sequencing was performed on blood, either unsorted or a sorted T cell fraction (not recorded which). These receptors were taken from a male donor with ankylosing spondylitis.

This clonotype was found many times. The chain links TRBV10-1 to TRBJ2-2; no reliable D call. The CDR3 runs 13 residues. From germline, CDR1 is WNHNN and CDR2 SYGVQD (reference sequence). V gave up 8 bases and J gave up 3 bases, with 10 bases separating them. The CDR3 DNA is TGCGCCAGCGCAGGCTTGGACACCGGGGAGCTGTTTTTT. Encoded protein: CASAGLDTGELFF.

This clonotype was recorded at least ten times. The gene calls are TRBV27 and TRBJ1-6, with unresolved D. V gave up 2 bases and J gave up 10 bases, with 18 bases separating them. This CDR3 spans 16 amino acids. From germline, CDR1 is MNHEY and CDR2 SMNVEV (reference sequence). CDR3 loop: CASSLGGPSNASPLHF. The CDR3 coding sequence is TGTGCCAGCAGTTTAGGCGGCCCGTCCAATGCGTCACCCCTCCACTTT.

This clonotype occurred a few times. The chain recombines TRBV6-5 with TRBJ2-1; 9 positions agree with TRBD2. The germline V gene encodes CDR1 MNHEY and CDR2 SVGAGI. V shed 4 bases, J shed 15 bases, and the junction held 13 bases outside the gene matches. This CDR3 contains 14 residues. CDR3 protein: CASSSRTSASSAFF. The DNA for the CDR3 is TGTGCCAGCAGTTCCAGGACTAGCGCCTCTAGTGCGTTCTTC.

In regard to this clonotype: This could be a read error, since a much larger clone is one nucleotide away. The gene calls are TRBV20-1 and TRBJ2-5; tentatively, D is TRBD2 (6 bases). CDR1 is DFQATT, CDR2 SNEGSKA, per germline (reference sequence). CDR3 length: 13 residues. For the CDR3, the DNA is TGCAGTGTATGGCCTAGCGAGAAAGAGACCAAGTACTTC. It is translated as CSVWPSEKETKYF.

With respect to this clonotype: A much larger clone is a single base away; this may be a read error. The chain couples TRBV4-3 to TRBJ1-1; TRBD1 aligns across 8 bases. Germline CDR1 LGHNA, CDR2 YSLEER. CDR3 size: 17 residues. J was trimmed by 1 base and V by 1 base; bases with no gene match: 8. The DNA of the CDR3 is TGCGCCAGCAGCCAAGTTCCCGGACAGGGCTCGAACACTGAAGCTTTCTTT. Translating it yields CASSQVPGQGSNTEAFF.

This clonotype has at least ten counts. V is TRBV6-1 and J is TRBJ1-1; D is possibly TRBD1 (6 bases). V was pared by 6 bases and J by 1 base, with 21 bases between. CDR1 is MNHNS and CDR2 is SASEGT in the germline V gene. The CDR3 covers 17 residues. CDR3 region: CASRRAGTGTKNTEAFF. As DNA, the CDR3 is TGTGCCAGCAGACGAGCTGGGACCGGGACAAAGAACACTGAAGCTTTCTTT.

This clonotype appeared once. The chain is built from TRBV5-6 and TRBJ2-3, with unresolved D. CDR3 length: 13 residues. V was trimmed by 9 bases and J by 6 bases, leaving 17 bases between them. Germline V gene sequence: CDR1 SGHDT, CDR2 YYEEEE. In DNA, the CDR3 is TGTGCCATGGGCCCCGTTTCATCGGATACGCAGTATTTT. Amino acid sequence: CAMGPVSSDTQYF. The full variable domain, with the rest looked up from reference TRBV5-6 and TRBJ2-3, is DAGVTQSPTHLIKTRGQQVTLRCSPKSGHDTVSWYQQALGQGPQFIFQYYEEEERQRGNFPDRFSGHQFPNYSSELNVNALLLGDSALYLCAMGPVSSDTQYFGPGTRLTVL.

The table lists this clonotype with a few counts. The genes are TRBV7-2 and TRBJ1-1; the D gene is possibly TRBD1 (6 bases). The ends were cut back, 2 bases at V and 3 bases at J, with 10 bases in the middle. This CDR3 has 14 residues. Germline loops: CDR1 SGHTA, CDR2 FQGNSA. This CDR3 is CASSLLQGDTEAFF. CDR3 DNA: TGTGCCAGCAGCTTACTACAGGGAGACACTGAAGCTTTCTTT.